This T cell receptor (beta chain) was sequenced in a study of identical twins. TCRdb analysed the 5' RACE reads with MiXCR anew, one entry per CDR3 protein. This table holds fewer than 900,000 distinct CDR3 sequences, around a sixth found once. Germline CDR1 is GTSNPN and CDR2 is SVGIG (reference sequence). Unmatched junction bases numbered 9, after V lost 7 bases and J lost 4 bases. This CDR3 contains 14 residues. In this sample, this clonotype turned up a few times. Another study also made use of these data, one on T cells expressing NK-cell markers. That work adds: In a handful of donors, dominant CD3+CD56+NKG2C+ clones formed about 1.0-7.5% of CD8+ cells.

Sequenced: PBMCs. This receptor was identified in a young woman in good health. This chain joins TRBV30 and TRBJ2-3; 9 bases map to TRBD1. The CDR3 bases are TGTGCCTCGACTGGGACAGGGTCAGCAGATACGCAGTATTTT. This codes for CASTGTGSADTQYF.